This record covers a single T cell receptor beta chain. No cognate antigen has been identified for it. No quality values exist for individual bases; no much larger clone is one base distant. In Seattle, one collaborating source enrolled patients while the infection was active and tracked those patients longitudinally over the course of disease. Each collaborating institution followed its own protocols to collect whole blood in K2EDTA tubes. For TCRbeta analysis, collaborators shipped samples in one of three forms: frozen whole blood, isolated PBMCs, or DNA extracted from either of those sample types. The CDR3 numbers 14 residues from cysteine through phenylalanine. The kept DNA is CDR3 alone, 42 bases in frame from the first base. V is clipped by 5 bases and J by 0 bases, and the sequence between their germline boundaries is 9 bases long. The CDR1 and CDR2 encoded by the germline V gene are SGHTA and FQGNSA.

The immunoSEQ Assay, a bias-controlled multiplex PCR, was used to amplify TCRbeta CDR3 regions from genomic DNA. Concerning the study's data processing: Nucleated cell counts per sample were estimated from amplification of reference gene primers within the assay. Sequence reads were collapsed and filtered to measure the absolute abundance of every unique TCRbeta CDR3 rearrangement. For each sample, productive Simpson clonality was calculated by taking the square root of Simpson's diversity index across productive rearrangements. Held by TCRdb, this immuneACCESS table contains in-frame sequences only and omits some clones. Under half of the omission traces to an unresolved V gene where checked; the cause of the rest is unknown. That table gives V, J and clone size, and the DNA gave D and trimming. This sample has roughly 180,000 clones in its table, and under 85% of those were observed once. The top ten clonotypes cover 5.5% to 8% of the sample.

The sample is drawn from a study of blood T cell repertoires in COVID-19 (dated by TCRdb to about 2020). General notes on the study: The collaborator samples originated in the United States, Italy and Spain and spanned the acute and convalescent phases of COVID-19. Where available, HLA class I and class II types were taken from metadata supplied by the sample provider and were not determined by assay-based typing. A freely available public database, intended as a resource for researchers studying the immune response to SARS-CoV-2, is where the repertoires were released. Sample metadata almost always included a de-identified subject ID, COVID-19 status, age in years and sex. The samples were drawn from the first 160 participants of the ongoing ImmuneRACE study and from about 1,200 subjects provided by 6 global collaborators. The material from the prospective study consisted of cDNA or gDNA derived from T cells, B-cell-depleted T cells, or PBMCs. The dataset comprised deeply sampled blood TCRbeta repertoires from subjects exposed to, actively infected with, or recovered from COVID-19. What the research found in general, with its limitations: The amount of clinical and demographic metadata varied by source and participant and was provided uncurated.

The sequence came from an older man with COVID-19, enrolled during active disease. The sequencing sample was made of peripheral blood. Rearrangement joined TRBV7-2 to TRBJ2-3; the D gene remains uncertain. The CDR3 amino acid sequence is: CASSLRVSTDTQYF. The sequence in DNA is TGTGCCAGCAGCCTCCGGGTTAGCACAGATACGCAGTATTTT.